This T cell receptor (beta chain) originates from a study of shared clonotypes between healthy human individuals. Combination of CD45RO+ cells with CCR7-negative CD45RA+ TemRA cells was used for CD8 memory. This CDR3 comprises 14 residues. CDR1 is MNHNY, CDR2 SVGAGI, per germline (reference sequence). The J segment lost 4 bases and the V segment lost 3 bases, leaving 6 bases of the junction unmatched. The data were produced by immunoSEQ multiplex PCR, yet TCRdb's version contains in-frame clones alone and is incomplete. The table includes tens of thousands of clones, under 65% detected once. The specimen was memory CD8+ T cells sorted from blood. Specified subset: CD45RO+ cells pooled with CCR7-negative TemRA cells. V and J are TRBV6-6 and TRBJ2-7, with 7 positions matching TRBD2. The clonotype comes from a young man in good health. The CDR3 sequence is CASSYGVGGYEQYF. The DNA for the CDR3 is TGTGCCAGCAGTTATGGCGTGGGGGGGTACGAGCAGTACTTC.